This T cell receptor (beta chain) was documented in a study of PD-L1 blockade in urothelial cancer. This table comes from immunoSEQ multiplex PCR, and its TCRdb copy is limited to in-frame clones, with some not included. The table records under 90,000 clones, roughly 90% of them present only once. The length of the CDR3 is 14 residues. The V gene's germline CDR1 is SNHLY and CDR2 FYNNEI. J lost 1 base, V lost 7 bases, and 2 bases had no gene match. Anywhere from 1 to 8 samples came from each patient, spanning pretreatment and on-treatment. The clonotype comes from a man aged 60 to 75 with urothelial cancer. The sample was PBMCs, taken around atezolizumab (anti-PD-L1) treatment. The rearrangement links TRBV2 to TRBJ2-2, with 8 bases matching TRBD1. CDR3 DNA sequence: TGTGCCAGCACCGGACAGGGGAACACCGGGGAGCTGTTTTTT. Translated: CASTGQGNTGELFF.